This T cell receptor (beta chain) is drawn from a study of blood T cell repertoires in COVID-19. About the study: PBMCs, B-cell-depleted T cells, or T cells provided the cDNA or gDNA that made up the material.

CDR3 length: 13 amino acids. V was cut by 1 base and J by 8 bases, with 6 bases left in between. In germline, CDR1 is LNHNV, CDR2 YYDKDF (reference sequence). This clone was recorded a few times. The table came from immunoSEQ multiplex PCR; TCRdb's copy has only in-frame clones and leaves some out. Of 170,000 or so clones in the sample, more than 75% were seen once. The chain combines TRBV15 with TRBJ1-6, with unresolved D. The sequenced sample was PBMCs or T cells enriched from blood (not recorded which). The sequence came from a woman in her 50s who had recovered from COVID-19. The CDR3 loop is CATSRAEYSPLHF. CDR3 nucleotides: TGTGCCACCAGCAGAGCTGAGTATTCACCCCTCCACTTT.